The next 22 T cell receptor beta chains were all read from a single sample in a study of shared clonotypes between healthy human individuals. Sequencing was performed with immunoSEQ multiplex PCR; in TCRdb, only in-frame clones are kept and a portion is missing. The sample gives around 2.5 million clones, roughly 93% of which show up once; around 0.37% is in the top ten. What was sequenced was naive CD4+ T cells from PBMCs. The subset: CD45RA+ positively selected. Source of these receptors: a man between 18 and 35 years old in good health. Some clones in this sample may be carry-over from other donors' samples.

Worth noting for this clone: The sample contains more than one DNA sequence encoding this CDR3. The V call is TRBV19, the J call TRBJ1-5; D not resolved. CDR1 is LNHDA and CDR2 is SQIVND in the germline V gene (reference sequence). V lost 5 bases to trimming and J lost 0 bases, with 2 bases between them. The CDR3 is made up of 12 amino acids. The CDR3 bases are TGTGCCAGTAGTTATAGCAATCAGCCCCAGCATTTT. As protein: CASSYSNQPQHF.

Comment on this clone: Different DNA sequences within this sample yield the same CDR3. V is TRBV2 and J is TRBJ2-3; TRBD2 agrees at 16 bases. CDR3 size: 17 residues. CDR1 and CDR2 from the germline V gene are SNHLY and FYNNEI. Trimming removed 6 bases from V and 3 bases from J; junction bases left unmatched: 6. CDR3 nucleotides: TGTGCCAGCAGCGGGACTAGCGGGAGGGCCGGGACAGATACGCAGTATTTT. It encodes CASSGTSGRAGTDTQYF.

This clone has just one count. CDR3 in DNA: TGTGCCAGCAGCTCGCAGGGGGCGGGGGGCACTGAAGCTTTCTTT. This gives the protein CASSSQGAGGTEAFF. The chain is built from TRBV5-6 and TRBJ1-1, with TRBD1 identical over 8 bases. CDR3 length equals 15 residues. V lost 3 bases to trimming and J lost 4 bases; unmatched junction nucleotides: 8. Germline CDR1 is SGHDT and CDR2 is YYEEEE.

The J gene is TRBJ2-7, the V gene TRBV30; 9 nucleotides align to TRBD2. The CDR3 contains 13 residues. V was clipped by 4 bases and J by 6 bases; unmatched bases: 7. Germline V gives CDR1 GTSNPN, CDR2 SVGIG (reference sequence). CDR3 region: CAWMSGRQGEQYF. The CDR3 region has the DNA TGTGCCTGGATGAGCGGGAGGCAGGGCGAGCAGTACTTC.

The CDR3 sequence: CASSPHGLDSVGQPQHF. In DNA form, the CDR3 reads TGTGCCAGCAGTCCCCACGGGCTCGATTCAGTGGGACAGCCCCAGCATTTT. The chain employs TRBV28 and TRBJ1-5; the D is unclear. Trimming stripped 5 bases from V and 7 bases from J, with 24 bases between. The CDR3 is made up of 17 amino acids. Germline values: CDR1 MDHEN, CDR2 SYDVKM.

The chain employs TRBV6-5 and TRBJ1-5; 9 bases fit TRBD1. Trimming cost V 6 bases and J 5 bases; bases outside gene matches: 2. The germline V gene has CDR1 MNHEY and CDR2 SVGAGI. This CDR3 is 13 amino acids long. The CDR3 protein is CASRTGGDQPQHF. The CDR3 DNA sequence: TGTGCCAGCAGGACAGGGGGTGATCAGCCCCAGCATTTT.

The chain couples TRBV2 to TRBJ1-2; the D gene is possibly TRBD1 (6 bases). This CDR3 has 12 amino acids. Trimming removed 9 bases at V and 8 bases at J, with 16 bases between. The germline gives CDR1 SNHLY, CDR2 FYNNEI. The CDR3 region is CASGAGASGYTF. In DNA, the CDR3 is TGTGCCAGTGGGGCAGGGGCCAGCGGCTACACCTTC.

This chain uses TRBV28 with TRBJ1-5; possibly TRBD1 for D (6 bases). The CDR3 has 15 amino acids. From germline, CDR1 is MDHEN and CDR2 SYDVKM. Trimming removed 8 bases from V and 2 bases from J, with 16 bases in between. CDR3 residues: CASGGGGGGNQPQHF. The CDR3 DNA reads TGTGCCAGCGGTGGAGGGGGAGGGGGCAATCAGCCCCAGCATTTT. Together with reference TRBV28 and TRBJ1-5, the CDR3 gives the full variable domain: DVKVTQSSRYLVKRTGEKVFLECVQDMDHENMFWYRQDPGLGLRLIYFSYDVKMKEKGDIPEGYSVSREKKERFSLILESASTNQTSMYLCASGGGGGGNQPQHFGDGTRLSIL.

J is TRBJ1-3 and V is TRBV5-4, with a possible D match to TRBD1 (5 bases). Trimming took 4 bases from V and 0 from J, leaving 11 bases between them. CDR3 size: 15 residues. Germline-derived CDR1 and CDR2 are SGHNT and YYREEE (reference sequence). This chain's CDR3 is CASSVDSSSGNTIYF. CDR3 DNA sequence: TGTGCCAGCAGCGTCGACAGTTCCTCTGGAAACACCATATATTTT.

This clone has only one observation. This chain joins TRBV28 and TRBJ2-7; no clear D. Germline loops: CDR1 MDHEN, CDR2 SYDVKM. This CDR3 has 12 amino acids. V gave up 2 bases and J gave up 7 bases, with 9 bases separating them. The CDR3 loop is CASSLISREQYF. CDR3 DNA: TGTGCCAGCAGTTTAATATCGAGAGAGCAGTACTTC.

This sequence joins TRBV5-4 and TRBJ1-1; no firm D call. The CDR3 is 12 residues long. Trimming removed 3 bases at V and 4 bases at J, with 7 bases between. Germline V gene sequence: CDR1 SGHNT, CDR2 YYREEE (reference sequence). CDR3 DNA sequence: TGTGCCAGCAGCTCACCCTTCACTGAAGCTTTCTTT. Encoded protein: CASSSPFTEAFF.

The genes are TRBV6-4 and TRBJ2-1; 9 positions agree with TRBD2. The junction had 12 bases not matched to a gene; V was cut back by 2 bases and J by 7 bases. This CDR3 comprises 17 residues. Germline V lookup: CDR1 MRHNA, CDR2 SNTAGT. This CDR3 reads CASSDGGREGPRNEQFF. CDR3 sequence (DNA): TGTGCCAGCAGTGACGGAGGGCGGGAGGGCCCTCGAAATGAGCAGTTCTTC.

The chain is built from TRBV28 and TRBJ2-7, with 7 bases that match TRBD2. The CDR3 contains 13 residues. Per the germline V gene, CDR1 is MDHEN and CDR2 is SYDVKM. The trim removed 9 bases at V and 3 bases at J, leaving 8 bases unmatched. DNA of the CDR3: TGTGCCAGTGGGGAGGGCTACTACTACGAGCAGTACTTC. Translating it yields CASGEGYYYEQYF.

The CDR3 loop reads CASSSRGVYTQYF. The DNA of the CDR3 is TGTGCCAGCAGTTCACGGGGGGTTTATACGCAGTATTTT. The chain carries TRBV27 and TRBJ2-3; 7 nucleotides match TRBD2. CDR1 and CDR2 (germline): MNHEY, SMNVEV (reference sequence). CDR3 length: 13 residues. The trim removed 4 bases at V and 7 bases at J, leaving 5 bases unmatched.

This clone has just one count. The V and J genes are TRBV5-6 and TRBJ1-1; tentative D call: TRBD1 (5 bases). There are 13 residues in the CDR3. Trimming took 4 bases from V and 4 from J, leaving 11 bases between them. The germline V gene encodes CDR1 SGHDT and CDR2 YYEEEE. CDR3 DNA sequence: TGTGCCAGCAGCAGGGACCCCGTCACTGAAGCTTTCTTT. It is translated as CASSRDPVTEAFF.

This chain connects TRBV6-1 to TRBJ2-3, with TRBD1 identical over 7 bases. Trimming cost V 7 bases and J 4 bases; bases outside gene matches: 11. The CDR3 is 15 residues long. Germline V gives CDR1 MNHNS, CDR2 SASEGT. CDR3: CASTSQGQGADTQYF. As DNA, the CDR3 is TGTGCCAGCACCTCCCAAGGTCAGGGGGCAGATACGCAGTATTTT.

V gene TRBV9 combines with J gene TRBJ2-5, with D unresolved. This CDR3 has 14 residues. Trimming cost V 2 bases and J 5 bases, with 13 bases left between them. Germline values: CDR1 SGDLS, CDR2 YYNGEE. The CDR3 spells CASSVRWSSETQYF. The CDR3 nucleotides are TGTGCCAGCAGCGTCAGGTGGAGTTCGGAGACCCAGTACTTC.

The V gene is TRBV27, the J gene TRBJ2-1, with 10 bases aligning to TRBD2. This CDR3 has 16 amino acids. V lost 2 bases and J lost 8; bases outside the gene matches: 9. Looked up from germline, CDR1 is MNHEY and CDR2 is SMNVEV (reference sequence). For the CDR3, the DNA is TGTGCCAGCAGTTTAAAGCTAGCGGGAGTTTTCGATGAGCAGTTCTTC. Protein sequence: CASSLKLAGVFDEQFF.

J is TRBJ1-4 and V is TRBV5-4; 7 bases align to TRBD1. V lost 2 bases to trimming and J lost 5 bases; unmatched junction nucleotides: 6. CDR1 is SGHNT, CDR2 YYREEE, per germline (reference sequence). The CDR3 totals 15 residues. The CDR3 here is CASSFKAGGNEKLFF. The CDR3 DNA is TGTGCCAGCAGCTTCAAAGCAGGGGGGAATGAAAAACTGTTTTTT.

The rearrangement joins TRBV7-9 to TRBJ2-5; 9 bases are shared with TRBD1. The junction had 7 bases not matched to a gene; V was cut back by 1 base and J by 4 bases. This CDR3 has 16 amino acids. The V gene's germline CDR1 is SEHNR and CDR2 FQNEAQ (reference sequence). The CDR3 loop is CASSLGDRVRRETQYF. The DNA of the CDR3 is TGTGCCAGCAGCTTAGGGGACAGGGTGAGGCGAGAGACCCAGTACTTC.

The genes are TRBV4-3 and TRBJ2-7; D gene unclear. This CDR3 spans 11 amino acids. Germline lookup yields CDR1 LGHNA and CDR2 YSLEER. The V gene lost 0 bases and the J gene lost 10 bases, with 7 bases spanning the gap. The CDR3 coding sequence is TGCGCCAGCAGCCAAGATGGAGCACAGTACTTC. It specifies CASSQDGAQYF.

The chain is built from TRBV11-3 and TRBJ2-7; D assignment may be TRBD1 or TRBD2 (5 bases each). Germline CDR1 SGHNT, CDR2 YENEEA. The CDR3 has 13 residues. Trimming took off 11 bases at V and 7 bases at J, with 21 bases between the two ends. The CDR3 DNA reads as TGTGCCCATCTAGGGGCGGGCTCAAGAGAGCAGTACTTC. Translating it yields CAHLGAGSREQYF.